These 15 T cell receptor beta chains were all obtained from the same sample, sequenced in a study of T cell responses to AZD1222 COVID-19 vaccine. This table comes from immunoSEQ multiplex PCR, and its TCRdb copy is limited to in-frame clones, with some not included. Of roughly 100,000 clones in the sample, roughly 82% were seen once. The sequences come from peripheral blood, collected on day 0 of AZD1222 vaccination. These receptor sequences come from an adult in good health.

The J gene is TRBJ2-5, the V gene TRBV5-1; 9 bases match TRBD1. The J segment lost 5 bases and the V segment lost 0 bases, leaving 5 bases of the junction unmatched. Germline V gene sequence: CDR1 SGHRS, CDR2 YFSETQ. There are 15 residues in the CDR3. CDR3 amino acids: CASSLGDRVTETQYF. DNA for the CDR3: TGCGCCAGCAGCTTGGGGGACAGGGTCACGGAGACCCAGTACTTC.

V is TRBV12-3 or TRBV12-4 and J is TRBJ1-4; TRBD1 aligns across 8 bases. Trimming removed 5 bases from V and 10 bases from J; junction bases left unmatched: 3. This CDR3 has 12 amino acids. Here the CDR3 DNA reads TGTGCCAGCAGTCTGGACAGGGTAAAACTGTTTTTT. This translates into CASSLDRVKLFF.

The rearrangement uses TRBV19 and TRBJ2-1, with no clear D. CDR1 LNHDA and CDR2 SQIVND come from the germline V gene (reference sequence). This CDR3 region has 13 residues. The V gene lost 4 bases and the J gene lost 6 bases, with 10 bases spanning the gap. The CDR3 nucleotides are TGTGCCAGTAGTACCCAGGTCGTCAATGAGCAGTTCTTC. Its translation: CASSTQVVNEQFF.

This clone was counted a single time. The CDR3: CASRTGTSGEKLFF. Here the CDR3 DNA reads TGTGCCAGCAGGACCGGGACCTCCGGAGAAAAACTGTTTTTT. V is TRBV11-2 and J is TRBJ1-4; D might be TRBD1 (5 bases). CDR3 length equals 14 residues. V was shortened by 6 bases and J by 8 bases, with 16 bases between the two germline ends. In germline, CDR1 is SGHAT, CDR2 FQNNGV.

The chain combines TRBV7-2 with TRBJ2-7; D is possibly TRBD1 (6 bases). V shed 5 bases and J shed 7 bases, with 15 bases lying between them. The germline V gene encodes CDR1 SGHTA and CDR2 FQGNSA. There are 13 residues in the CDR3. Here the CDR3 DNA reads TGTGCCAGCAGCCTTCAACAGGGTGGGGAGCAGTACTTC. Amino acids: CASSLQQGGEQYF.

This clone was observed a handful of times. V usage is TRBV5-1 and J usage is TRBJ1-1, with 8 bases identical to TRBD1. Germline values: CDR1 SGHRS, CDR2 YFSETQ. This CDR3 comprises 12 residues. The junction had 4 bases not matched to a gene; V was cut back by 4 bases and J by 8 bases. CDR3 region: CASSVQGVEAFF. The CDR3, as DNA: TGCGCCAGCAGCGTACAGGGGGTGGAAGCTTTCTTT.

This sequence joins TRBV5-1 and TRBJ2-6; D is unresolved. The CDR3 runs 15 residues. Looked up from germline, CDR1 is SGHRS and CDR2 is YFSETQ. V lost 4 bases, J lost 2 bases, and 10 bases lay in between. CDR3 sequence reads: CASSLGAAGANVLTF. In DNA form, the CDR3 reads TGCGCCAGCAGCCTTGGCGCAGCTGGGGCCAACGTCCTGACTTTC.

The CDR3 coding sequence is TGCAGTGCTAGTGACAGGGGAGTTACGCAGTATTTT. This translates into CSASDRGVTQYF. The chain recombines TRBV20-1 with TRBJ2-3; TRBD1 matches 8 bases. This CDR3 spans 12 amino acids. From germline, CDR1 is DFQATT and CDR2 SNEGSKA (reference sequence). Trimming took 3 bases from V and 8 from J; bases not matched to a gene: 4.

This clone was seen a single time. The CDR3 is CASSQETGGPAFF. In DNA form, the CDR3 reads TGCGCCAGCAGCCAAGAGACAGGGGGACCAGCTTTCTTT. This chain joins TRBV4-3 and TRBJ1-1, with 9 bases fitting TRBD1. Germline loops: CDR1 LGHNA, CDR2 YSLEER. Trimming cost V 0 bases and J 10 bases; bases outside gene matches: 3. This CDR3 has 13 residues.

The V call is TRBV7-6, the J call TRBJ2-3; 7 positions agree with TRBD1. Trimming at V came to 5 bases and at J to 0 bases, leaving 5 bases not matched to a gene. CDR1 is SGHVS and CDR2 is FNYEAQ in the germline V gene. The CDR3 is 15 residues long. The CDR3 region is CASSRQQGSTDTQYF. CDR3 nucleotide sequence: TGTGCCAGCAGCCGACAACAGGGGAGCACAGATACGCAGTATTTT.

DNA of the CDR3: TGTGCCAGCAGCAACCGGGACGGCACAGATACGCAGTATTTT. It specifies CASSNRDGTDTQYF. V gene TRBV7-9 combines with J gene TRBJ2-3; possibly TRBD1 or TRBD2 for D (5 bases each). V was trimmed by 5 bases and J by 1 base, leaving 10 bases between them. CDR1 is SEHNR and CDR2 is FQNEAQ in the germline V gene (reference sequence). The CDR3 has 14 amino acids.

The DNA for the CDR3 is TGTGCCAGCAGCCAAGATCTGGGGGCGCAGCATGAAAAACTGTTTTTT. Its protein is CASSQDLGAQHEKLFF. The V call is TRBV14, the J call TRBJ1-4; TRBD1 might be the D (6 bases). The CDR3 is 16 amino acids. Trimming left V 0 bases short and J 6 bases short, with 14 bases between. Germline V gene lookup returns CDR1 SGHDN and CDR2 FVKESK.

This rearrangement joins TRBV2 to TRBJ2-2; possibly TRBD1 for D (5 bases). V was trimmed by 6 bases and J by 1 base, leaving 12 bases between them. The CDR3 is 15 residues long. Germline CDR1 reads SNHLY; CDR2 reads FYNNEI. The CDR3: CASRRSQGNTGELFF. The DNA of the CDR3 is TGTGCCAGCAGACGTAGTCAGGGGAACACCGGGGAGCTGTTTTTT. The entire variable domain, with the rest obtained from reference TRBV2 and TRBJ2-2, is as follows: EPEVTQTPSHQVTQMGQEVILRCVPISNHLYFYWYRQILGQKVEFLVSFYNNEISEKSEIFDDQFSVERPDGSNFTLKIRSTKLEDSAMYFCASRRSQGNTGELFFGEGSRLTVL.

V is TRBV21-1 and J is TRBJ2-2; the table calls TRBD2, which could not be checked here. TRBV21-1 is a recognized pseudogene. The CDR3 totals 16 residues. The CDR3 region has the DNA TGTGCCACCCCCCCCCTCCCAGACTTAAACACCGGGGAGCTGTTTTTT. Amino acid sequence: CATPPLPDLNTGELFF.

The chain is built from TRBV10-1 and TRBJ2-7, with a tentative D call TRBD1 (5 bases). The CDR3 length is 13 residues. Trimming took off 5 bases at V and 2 bases at J, with 10 bases between the two ends. Germline-derived CDR1 and CDR2 are WNHNN and SYGVQD (reference sequence). CDR3 DNA: TGCGCCAGCAGTCAAGGGGTAACCTACGAGCAGTACTTC. It specifies CASSQGVTYEQYF.